This T cell receptor (beta chain) was documented in a study of response to subunit inactivated influenza vaccine. TCRdb re-called the RT-PCR reads with MiXCR, one entry per CDR3 protein. The repertoire has 590,000 or so distinct CDR3 sequences, around 13% of them found once; the top ten carry 7.5% to 8%. V lost 9 bases and J 0 bases, leaving 14 bases between the germline ends. This CDR3 is built from 15 residues. Germline values: CDR1 LNHDA, CDR2 SQIVND (reference sequence). This specimen consisted of PBMCs from blood, obtained approximately 15 days before vaccination. The chain is built from TRBV19 and TRBJ1-4; no definite D call. The clonotype was recovered from a man aged 50 or older who received an inactivated influenza vaccine. This CDR3 reads CASLPDPATNEKLFF. DNA of the CDR3: TGTGCCAGCCTACCGGACCCCGCAACTAATGAAAAACTGTTTTTT.